This entry features one TCR beta chain sequence. This clonotype was recorded at least ten times. Its cognate antigen has yet to be identified. No clone much larger than this one lies a single base away; base qualities are absent. The data are from a study of T cell repertoires in cytomegalovirus infection (dated by TCRdb to between 2017 and 2020). For context, the study as a whole: The HLA type of each donor mattered for the analysis, because public TCR beta signatures pointed to carriage of CMV infection along with the matching HLA type. Summary of the overall study and its limitations: In the ex vivo response, HLA-C-restricted CMV-specific TCR beta clonotypes were dominant, and in two of eight donors the single most frequent clonotype came from this HLA-C-restricted group. In both this cohort and an independent cohort of 352 donors, the cumulative frequency of public TCR beta family members distinguished carriers of CMV infection plus the relevant HLA type.

The instrument given in TCRdb is Illumina HiSeq 1500. The public reads were quality trimmed at Q25 with fastp and then assembled into clones with MiXCR by TCRdb, keeping productive beta chains. Identical CDR3 proteins give one entry, which carries the most common genes and DNA. The table for this sample lists more than 200,000 distinct CDR3 sequences; less than 9.5% of them were counted only once. Of the sample, over 12% falls within the top ten clones. V loses 4 bases at its end and J loses 8 bases; junction bases beyond the gene matches: 14. Sequences SGHTA (CDR1) and FQGNSA (CDR2) are obtained from the germline V gene. From its cysteine to its phenylalanine, the CDR3 spans 18 amino acids. Only the CDR3 DNA stays, 54 bases, in frame from base 1.

The rearrangement joined TRBV7-2 to TRBJ2-2, and TRBD2 aligns with 12 junction nucleotides. The receptor was derived from a human donor in good health (CMV status not recorded). Some clones in this sample may be carry-over from other donors' samples. What was sequenced was PBMCs. The CDR3 reads as follows: CASSSPRGLAGGSGELFF. The DNA sequence is given as TGTGCCAGCAGCTCCCCTAGGGGCCTAGCGGGAGGGTCGGGGGAGCTGTTTTTT. Beyond the CDR3, the reference TRBV7-2 and TRBJ2-2 genes provide the residues; the full variable domain reads: GAGVSQSPSNKVTEKGKDVELRCDPISGHTALYWYRQSLGQGLEFLIYFQGNSAPDKSGLPSDRFSAERTGGSVSTLTIQRTQQEDSAVYLCASSSPRGLAGGSGELFFGEGSRLTVL.